This T cell receptor (beta chain) appears in the sequencing data of a study of technical replicates of blood from a handful of donors (dated by TCRdb to about 2017). Library preparation was by the immunoSEQ multiplex PCR assay. TCRdb carries this immuneACCESS record with in-frame sequences only. Its versions omit some clonotypes, under half of them owing to an unresolved V gene in the studies checked, with the rest unexplained. The sample table contains 80,000 to 95,000 clones; only one count was recorded for 90% to 95% of them. Of the sample, around 0.25% is held by the ten largest clones. From the germline V gene, CDR1 is MNHNS and CDR2 is SASEGT. V and J are trimmed by 5 bases and 6 bases, and the gene matches miss 5 bases of the junction. The CDR3 numbers 14 residues from cysteine through phenylalanine. Of the read, only the CDR3 DNA is kept; its 42 bases are in frame from base 1. Details on this clone: Which antigen it targets is not known. One base away there is no much larger clone; base qualities are not given.

The clonotype comes from a human donor in good health. The sequenced sample consisted of T cells isolated from PBMCs. This chain is built from TRBV6-1 and TRBJ1-5; 9 central nucleotides agree with TRBD1. The CDR3 here reads CASSPETGGQPQHF. The DNA reads as follows: TGTGCCAGCAGTCCGGAGACAGGGGGTCAGCCCCAGCATTTT.